One T cell receptor (beta chain) is described in this entry. Its antigen remains unidentified. Alongside a J-beta primer mix, a sample-barcoded 5' primer served in a second PCR lasting about 7 to 11 cycles. Each single sample gave us at least 2.5 million CDR3-containing paired-end reads. TCRdb recomputed calls from the 5' RACE reads with MiXCR, one row per CDR3 protein. The sample lists 1.8 million or so distinct CDR3 sequences; about two fifths were seen once. These data are taken from a study of blood T cells in healthy people across ages. Study conclusions and caveats: Diversity estimates drawn from one million T cells were deemed underestimates. Possibly confounding the expanded clonotype changes was the fact that donor CMV status was unknown.

This CDR3 is built from 16 residues. V shed 1 base and J shed 2 bases, with 15 bases lying between them. Germline values: CDR1 LGHNA, CDR2 YSLEER. This TCR was sampled from a human donor in good health. Material for sequencing was blood. J is TRBJ2-7 and V is TRBV4-3, with TRBD1 as a possible D gene (7 bases). Here the CDR3 DNA reads TGCGCCAGCAGCCAAGGCACAGGGGAGGCTACCTACGAGCAGTACTTC. This codes for CASSQGTGEATYEQYF.